This T cell receptor beta chain stems from a study of Ad26.COV2.S vaccination and SARS-CoV-2 variants. Treatment denoted: some 20 received Ad26.COV2.S at low or high dose, single or two shots; about five received placebo; per-sample allocation not given. It was on day 63 after the first vaccine or placebo injection that samples were taken. Germline V gene data show CDR1 as MNHEY and CDR2 as SVGAGI. Trimming removed 6 bases from V and 6 bases from J; junction bases left unmatched: 5. The CDR3 consists of 14 residues. Remarks on this clone: What it binds is unknown.

General study findings and limits: Those who received vaccine or placebo ended up with similar non-spike TCR breadth.

Measured with immunoSEQ multiplex PCR; TCRdb has only the in-frame clones, and not every one. The table lists some 420,000 clones, approximately 90% of them singletons, with 3.6% in the top ten. The starting material was peripheral blood, obtained in a trial of Ad26.COV2.S vaccine versus placebo. This sequence originates from a person between 18 and 59 years old who received the Ad26.COV2.S COVID-19 vaccine or a placebo. This chain uses TRBV6-5 with TRBJ2-2; 9 bases match TRBD1. The CDR3 DNA reads TGTGCCAGCAGCCGCGGGACAGGGCCCGGGGAGCTGTTTTTT. The encoded protein is CASSRGTGPGELFF.